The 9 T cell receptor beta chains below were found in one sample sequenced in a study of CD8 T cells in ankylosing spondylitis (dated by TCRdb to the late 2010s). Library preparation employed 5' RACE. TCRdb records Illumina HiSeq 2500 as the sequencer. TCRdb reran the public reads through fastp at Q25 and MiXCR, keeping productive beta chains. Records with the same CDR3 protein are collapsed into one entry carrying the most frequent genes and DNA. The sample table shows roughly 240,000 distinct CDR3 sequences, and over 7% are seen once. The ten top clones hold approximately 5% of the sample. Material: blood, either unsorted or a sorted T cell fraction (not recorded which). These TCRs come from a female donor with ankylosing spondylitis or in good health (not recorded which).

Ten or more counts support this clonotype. CDR3 sequence (DNA): TGCGCCAGCAGCTTAACAGGGGGCCGGACAGATACGCAGTATTTT. Protein sequence: CASSLTGGRTDTQYF. The chain links TRBV5-1 to TRBJ2-3, with 9 positions matching TRBD1. CDR3 length equals 15 residues. J lost 3 bases, V lost 2 bases, and 4 bases had no gene match. The germline V gene has CDR1 SGHRS and CDR2 YFSETQ.

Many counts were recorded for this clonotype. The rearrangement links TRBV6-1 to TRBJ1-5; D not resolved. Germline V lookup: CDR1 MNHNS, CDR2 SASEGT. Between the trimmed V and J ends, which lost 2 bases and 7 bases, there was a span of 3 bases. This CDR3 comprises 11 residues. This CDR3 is CASSESQPQHF. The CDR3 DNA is TGTGCCAGCAGTGAATCCCAGCCCCAGCATTTT.

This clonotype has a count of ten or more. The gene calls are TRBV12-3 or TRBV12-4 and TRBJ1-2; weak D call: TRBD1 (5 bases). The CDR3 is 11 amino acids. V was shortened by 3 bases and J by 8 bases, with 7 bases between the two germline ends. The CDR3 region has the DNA TGTGCCAGCAGTTTCGGGGACGGCTACACCTTC. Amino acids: CASSFGDGYTF.

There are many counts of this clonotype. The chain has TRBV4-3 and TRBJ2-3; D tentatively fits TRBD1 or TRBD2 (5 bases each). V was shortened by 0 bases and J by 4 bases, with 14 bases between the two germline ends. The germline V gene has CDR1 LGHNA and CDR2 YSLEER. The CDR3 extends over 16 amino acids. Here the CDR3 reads CASSQDPVGTPDTQYF. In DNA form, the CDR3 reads TGCGCCAGCAGCCAAGATCCTGTGGGGACCCCAGATACGCAGTATTTT.

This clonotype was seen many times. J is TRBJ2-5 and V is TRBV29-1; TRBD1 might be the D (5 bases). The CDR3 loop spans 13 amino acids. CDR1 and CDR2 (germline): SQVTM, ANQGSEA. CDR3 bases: TGCGGAACGACAGCCCAACCGGCGGAGACCCAGTACTTC. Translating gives CGTTAQPAETQYF. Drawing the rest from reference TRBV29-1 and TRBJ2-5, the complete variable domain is SAVISQKPSRDICQRGTSLTIQCQVDSQVTMMFWYRQQPGQSLTLIATANQGSEATYESGFVIDKFPISRPNLTFSTLTVSNMSPEDSSIYLCGTTAQPAETQYFGPGTRLLVL.

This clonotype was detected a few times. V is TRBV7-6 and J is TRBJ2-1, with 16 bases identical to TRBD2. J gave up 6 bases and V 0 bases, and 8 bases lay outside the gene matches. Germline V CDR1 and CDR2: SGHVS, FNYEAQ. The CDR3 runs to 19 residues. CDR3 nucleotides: TGTGCCAGCAGCTTAGCCCGTGGGACTAGCGGGAGGGCTAGCAATGAGCAGTTCTTC. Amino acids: CASSLARGTSGRASNEQFF.

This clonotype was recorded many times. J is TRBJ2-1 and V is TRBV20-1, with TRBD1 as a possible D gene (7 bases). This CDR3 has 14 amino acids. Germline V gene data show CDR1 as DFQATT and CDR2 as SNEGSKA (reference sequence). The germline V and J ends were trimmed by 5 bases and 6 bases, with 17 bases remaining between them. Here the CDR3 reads CSAQGGLAPNEQFF. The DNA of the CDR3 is TGCAGTGCTCAGGGGGGACTGGCCCCCAATGAGCAGTTCTTC.

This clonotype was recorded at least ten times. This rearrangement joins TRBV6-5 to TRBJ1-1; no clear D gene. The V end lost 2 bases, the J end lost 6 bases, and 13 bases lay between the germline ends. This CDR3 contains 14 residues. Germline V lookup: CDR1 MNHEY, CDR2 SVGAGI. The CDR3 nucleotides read TGTGCCAGCAGTTACGATAGCCGGTTCGCTGAAGCTTTCTTT. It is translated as CASSYDSRFAEAFF.

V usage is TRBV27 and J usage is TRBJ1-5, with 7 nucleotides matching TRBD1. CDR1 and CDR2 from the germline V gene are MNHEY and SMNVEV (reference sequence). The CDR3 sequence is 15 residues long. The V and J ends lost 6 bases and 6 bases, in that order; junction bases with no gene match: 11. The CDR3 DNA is TGTGCCAGCAGATCCGACAGGGTAGCGACTCAGCCCCAGCATTTT. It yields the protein CASRSDRVATQPQHF.